This is a list of T cell receptor beta chains from one sample in a study of T-cell reconstitution after alpha-beta-depleted transplantation in children. TCRdb re-called the PCR reads through MiXCR, storing one row per CDR3 protein. The table has 500,000 to 650,000 distinct CDR3 sequences, approximately 10% seen once. Specimen: PBMCs, mostly from graft donor cells, collected 180 days after TCRalphabeta/CD19-depleted stem cell transplant. These receptors all come from a female patient between 2 and 15 years old who had a stem cell transplant for aplastic anemia, so the T cells may come from the graft donor. Both conserved end residues are part of each CDR3. Fields, in order: CDR3 protein, CDR3 DNA, J gene, V gene, D gene, clone size. A D gene is named only where the DNA matches it firmly. The size field is filled for only some rows; it gives once, few, many or a size class.

CDR3 protein: CASSLKGDTIYF
CDR3 DNA: TGTGCCAGCAGTTTAAAGGGGGACACCATATATTTT
J gene: TRBJ1-3
V gene: TRBV28
D gene: NA
clone size: few

CDR3 protein: CASSPASSGQGADTEAFF
CDR3 DNA: TGCGCCAGCAGCCCAGCGTCCTCGGGACAGGGGGCGGACACTGAAGCTTTCTTT
J gene: TRBJ1-1
V gene: TRBV5-1
D gene: TRBD1
clone size: NA

CDR3 protein: CASSGRTWDSPWGDEQFF
CDR3 DNA: TGTGCCAGCAGTGGCCGCACATGGGACAGCCCCTGGGGTGATGAGCAGTTCTTC
J gene: TRBJ2-1
V gene: TRBV25-1
D gene: TRBD1
clone size: NA

CDR3 protein: CASSLVTGLAVDTQYF
CDR3 DNA: TGTGCCAGCAGCTTAGTCACGGGACTAGCAGTAGATACGCAGTATTTT
J gene: TRBJ2-3
V gene: TRBV7-2
D gene: TRBD2
clone size: few

CDR3 protein: CASSQMSLAPPYNEQFF
CDR3 DNA: TGCGCCAGCAGCCAAATGTCCCTAGCGCCCCCCTACAATGAGCAGTTCTTC
J gene: TRBJ2-1
V gene: TRBV4-3
D gene: NA
clone size: many

CDR3 protein: CASSQSLGPTDTQYF
CDR3 DNA: TGTGCCAGCAGCCAGTCTCTGGGGCCGACAGATACGCAGTATTTT
J gene: TRBJ2-3
V gene: TRBV7-3
D gene: NA
clone size: NA

CDR3 protein: CSAIPTSGSPDTQYF
CDR3 DNA: TGCAGTGCTATTCCGACTAGCGGGTCTCCAGATACGCAGTATTTT
J gene: TRBJ2-3
V gene: TRBV20-1
D gene: TRBD2
clone size: NA

CDR3 protein: CSVATGGGTDTQYF
CDR3 DNA: TGCAGCGTTGCGACAGGGGGTGGCACAGATACGCAGTATTTT
J gene: TRBJ2-3
V gene: TRBV29-1
D gene: TRBD1
clone size: few

CDR3 protein: CASSPQGVLDNEQFF
CDR3 DNA: TGTGCCAGCAGCCCACAGGGCGTCCTGGACAATGAGCAGTTCTTC
J gene: TRBJ2-1
V gene: TRBV5-5
D gene: NA
clone size: NA

CDR3 protein: CSVWATEKLFF
CDR3 DNA: TGCAGCGTCTGGGCTACTGAAAAACTGTTTTTT
J gene: TRBJ1-4
V gene: TRBV29-1
D gene: NA
clone size: few

CDR3 protein: CASSYHKGQKLYEQYF
CDR3 DNA: TGTGCCTCCTCGTATCATAAGGGACAGAAGCTATACGAGCAGTACTTC
J gene: TRBJ2-7
V gene: TRBV10-3
D gene: TRBD1
clone size: NA

CDR3 protein: CASSSSTPANEQFF
CDR3 DNA: TGTGCCAGCAGCTCCTCTACCCCAGCGAATGAGCAGTTCTTC
J gene: TRBJ2-1
V gene: TRBV7-3
D gene: NA
clone size: NA

CDR3 protein: CASSLTGGAYNSPLHF
CDR3 DNA: TGTGCCAGCAGCTTAACGGGGGGGGCCTATAATTCACCCCTCCACTTT
J gene: TRBJ1-6
V gene: TRBV7-2
D gene: NA
clone size: NA

CDR3 protein: CSAVRTSTDTQYF
CDR3 DNA: TGCAGTGCGGTCAGGACCAGCACAGATACGCAGTATTTT
J gene: TRBJ2-3
V gene: TRBV20-1
D gene: NA
clone size: few

CDR3 protein: CASSGLPRATYNEQFF
CDR3 DNA: TGTGCCAGCAGTGGACTACCCCGGGCTACCTACAATGAGCAGTTCTTC
J gene: TRBJ2-1
V gene: TRBV6-1
D gene: NA
clone size: NA

CDR3 protein: CATSKGTSGGETQYF
CDR3 DNA: TGTGCCACCAGCAAAGGGACTAGCGGGGGTGAGACCCAGTACTTC
J gene: TRBJ2-5
V gene: TRBV24-1
D gene: TRBD2
clone size: few

CDR3 protein: CASSPRRSSPLETQYF
CDR3 DNA: TGTGCCAGCAGTCCCAGGAGGAGTTCTCCGCTGGAGACCCAGTACTTC
J gene: TRBJ2-5
V gene: TRBV12-3/TRBV12-4
D gene: NA
clone size: few

CDR3 protein: CASSSGMAEAFF
CDR3 DNA: TGTGCCAGCAGTTCGGGGATGGCTGAAGCTTTCTTT
J gene: TRBJ1-1
V gene: TRBV27
D gene: NA
clone size: few

CDR3 protein: CASSLDRGVSNQPQHF
CDR3 DNA: TGTGCCAGCAGTTTGGATCGGGGGGTTAGCAATCAGCCCCAGCATTTT
J gene: TRBJ1-5
V gene: TRBV27
D gene: NA
clone size: few

CDR3 protein: CASSSRDRGIGTGELFF
CDR3 DNA: TGTGCCAGTAGTTCCAGGGACAGAGGTATCGGCACCGGGGAGCTGTTTTTT
J gene: TRBJ2-2
V gene: TRBV19
D gene: TRBD1
clone size: NA

CDR3 protein: CASSPSAVIRTDTQYF
CDR3 DNA: TGTGCCAGCTCTCCGTCGGCGGTGATCCGCACAGATACGCAGTATTTT
J gene: TRBJ2-3
V gene: TRBV18
D gene: NA
clone size: NA

CDR3 protein: CASRQTAGSSGEQFF
CDR3 DNA: TGTGCCAGCAGACAAACTGCCGGGAGTTCGGGTGAGCAGTTCTTC
J gene: TRBJ2-1
V gene: TRBV7-2
D gene: NA
clone size: NA

CDR3 protein: CAISERQGARSNQPQHF
CDR3 DNA: TGTGCCATCAGCGAAAGACAGGGGGCGCGTAGCAATCAGCCCCAGCATTTT
J gene: TRBJ1-5
V gene: TRBV10-3
D gene: TRBD1
clone size: many

CDR3 protein: CASSPTRLAGGLGEQFF
CDR3 DNA: TGTGCCAGCTCACCGACTCGACTAGCGGGAGGGTTGGGTGAGCAGTTCTTC
J gene: TRBJ2-1
V gene: TRBV18
D gene: TRBD2
clone size: few

CDR3 protein: CASSLPGGTGSLNEQFF
CDR3 DNA: TGCGCCAGCAGCCTCCCGGGGGGGACAGGGTCTCTCAATGAGCAGTTCTTC
J gene: TRBJ2-1
V gene: TRBV5-1
D gene: NA
clone size: NA

CDR3 protein: CASSSWSSYEQYF
CDR3 DNA: TGTGCCAGCAGTTCTTGGTCATCATACGAGCAGTACTTC
J gene: TRBJ2-7
V gene: TRBV28
D gene: NA
clone size: NA

CDR3 protein: CASSFIGQGLVQYF
CDR3 DNA: TGTGCCAGCAGCTTCATCGGACAGGGACTCGTGCAGTACTTC
J gene: TRBJ2-7
V gene: TRBV6-1
D gene: TRBD1
clone size: few

CDR3 protein: CASSLFSGTGELFF
CDR3 DNA: TGTGCCAGCAGCTTATTCTCGGGGACCGGGGAGCTGTTTTTT
J gene: TRBJ2-2
V gene: TRBV7-6
D gene: NA
clone size: NA

CDR3 protein: CASSPLAGWENEQFF
CDR3 DNA: TGTGCCAGCAGCCCCCTAGCGGGATGGGAAAATGAGCAGTTCTTC
J gene: TRBJ2-1
V gene: TRBV9
D gene: TRBD2
clone size: many

CDR3 protein: CASSWPGLRSDTQYF
CDR3 DNA: TGTGCCAGCAGTTGGCCGGGACTACGAAGCGATACGCAGTATTTT
J gene: TRBJ2-3
V gene: TRBV6-2/TRBV6-3
D gene: TRBD2
clone size: NA

CDR3 protein: CASSLYGGESSYNEQFF
CDR3 DNA: TGTGCCAGCAGCTTGTACGGGGGAGAAAGCTCCTACAATGAGCAGTTCTTC
J gene: TRBJ2-1
V gene: TRBV5-6
D gene: NA
clone size: few

CDR3 protein: CASSLAGVPHEQYF
CDR3 DNA: TGTGCCAGCAGCTTAGCGGGAGTACCCCACGAGCAGTACTTC
J gene: TRBJ2-7
V gene: TRBV13
D gene: NA
clone size: few

CDR3 protein: CSARGRGYGYTF
CDR3 DNA: TGCAGTGCTAGGGGCCGAGGCTATGGCTACACCTTC
J gene: TRBJ1-2
V gene: TRBV20-1
D gene: NA
clone size: few

CDR3 protein: CASRGDPYVLNQPQHF
CDR3 DNA: TGTGCCAGCAGGGGGGACCCTTATGTTCTCAATCAGCCCCAGCATTTT
J gene: TRBJ1-5
V gene: TRBV12-3/TRBV12-4
D gene: NA
clone size: few

CDR3 protein: CASSLRTSQETQYF
CDR3 DNA: TGCGCCAGCAGCTTGAGGACTAGCCAGGAGACCCAGTACTTC
J gene: TRBJ2-5
V gene: TRBV5-1
D gene: TRBD2
clone size: many

CDR3 protein: CASSPGVRGKRDQPQHF
CDR3 DNA: TGTGCCAGCTCACCAGGGGTGCGGGGGAAGAGGGATCAGCCCCAGCATTTT
J gene: TRBJ1-5
V gene: TRBV18
D gene: NA
clone size: few

CDR3 protein: CATQTERSYNEQFF
CDR3 DNA: TGTGCCACCCAGACAGAACGCTCCTACAATGAGCAGTTCTTC
J gene: TRBJ2-1
V gene: TRBV19
D gene: NA
clone size: NA

CDR3 protein: CASSYELEGADTQYF
CDR3 DNA: TGTGCCAGCAGTTACGAACTAGAGGGTGCAGATACGCAGTATTTT
J gene: TRBJ2-3
V gene: TRBV6-5
D gene: NA
clone size: NA

CDR3 protein: CASSLRASGNTEAFF
CDR3 DNA: TGTGCCAGCAGCTTGCGGGCCAGCGGAAACACTGAAGCTTTCTTT
J gene: TRBJ1-1
V gene: TRBV5-4
D gene: NA
clone size: many

CDR3 protein: CASSLRLAGPLWEQYF
CDR3 DNA: TGTGCCAGCAGCCTACGACTAGCGGGACCTCTTTGGGAGCAGTACTTC
J gene: TRBJ2-7
V gene: TRBV7-6
D gene: TRBD2
clone size: NA

CDR3 protein: CSARGSTNTGELFF
CDR3 DNA: TGCAGCGCCCGAGGGTCGACGAACACCGGGGAGCTGTTTTTT
J gene: TRBJ2-2
V gene: TRBV29-1
D gene: NA
clone size: many

CDR3 protein: CSATTSGAEADTQYF
CDR3 DNA: TGCAGCGCCACGACTAGCGGGGCTGAGGCAGATACGCAGTATTTT
J gene: TRBJ2-3
V gene: TRBV29-1
D gene: TRBD2
clone size: NA

CDR3 protein: CASSPTRLAGADEQFF
CDR3 DNA: TGCGCCAGCAGCCCAACTCGACTAGCGGGAGCCGATGAGCAGTTCTTC
J gene: TRBJ2-1
V gene: TRBV5-1
D gene: TRBD2
clone size: few

CDR3 protein: CASYFEPGYEQYF
CDR3 DNA: TGCGCCAGCTACTTTGAACCGGGCTACGAGCAGTACTTC
J gene: TRBJ2-7
V gene: TRBV5-1
D gene: NA
clone size: few

CDR3 protein: CASSDRGVAYEQYF
CDR3 DNA: TGTGCCAGCAGTGACAGGGGGGTCGCCTACGAGCAGTACTTC
J gene: TRBJ2-7
V gene: TRBV28
D gene: TRBD1
clone size: NA

CDR3 protein: CASSLRLSEEVYNEQFF
CDR3 DNA: TGCGCCAGCAGCTTGAGACTCTCCGAAGAGGTCTACAATGAGCAGTTCTTC
J gene: TRBJ2-1
V gene: TRBV5-1
D gene: NA
clone size: NA